This T cell receptor (beta chain) was identified during a study of blood T cell repertoires in COVID-19. Study-level background: Italy, Spain and the United States were the sources of the convalescent and acute COVID-19 samples. Sources were T cells, B-cell-depleted T cells, or PBMCs; the material itself was cDNA or gDNA.

Sequenced by immunoSEQ multiplex PCR; TCRdb stores in-frame clones only, minus some. The sample has around 200,000 clones; 85% to 90% are singletons. With 6 bases clipped from V and 5 bases from J, the junction kept 6 bases outside the gene matches. This CDR3 has 13 amino acids. From germline, CDR1 is MNHEY and CDR2 SVGAGI. This receptor was obtained from a man aged 55 to 70 who had recovered from COVID-19. Material: peripheral blood. The rearrangement links TRBV6-5 to TRBJ2-5, with 7 bases aligning to TRBD1. CDR3 sequence reads: CASSYTGVETQYF. In DNA, the CDR3 is TGTGCCAGCAGCTACACAGGGGTCGAGACCCAGTACTTC.